Shown below are 23 T cell receptor beta chains from a single sample sequenced in a study of pediatric ulcerative colitis. Using immunoSEQ multiplex PCR, the repertoire was profiled, and TCRdb retains in-frame clones only, with some absent. The sample yields tens of thousands of clones, 70% to 80% seen once. Material: blood. These receptors originate from a boy between 10 and 17 years old with moderate ulcerative colitis.

This clone was found a few times. The chain has TRBV29-1 and TRBJ1-1, with no clear D. This CDR3 has 11 amino acids. The V gene lost 5 bases and the J gene lost 10 bases, with 14 bases spanning the gap. Germline loops: CDR1 SQVTM, CDR2 ANQGSEA. This CDR3 is CSVSSRLGAFF. In DNA, the CDR3 is TGCAGCGTTTCAAGCCGTTTGGGAGCTTTCTTT.

The chain is built from TRBV5-1 and TRBJ2-1, with 9 bases fitting TRBD2. The ends lost 0 bases at V and 4 bases at J; junction bases unmatched: 5. This CDR3 is built from 16 residues. The V gene's germline CDR1 is SGHRS and CDR2 YFSETQ. The CDR3 loop reads CASSLDPLAGYNEQFF. As DNA, the CDR3 is TGCGCCAGCAGCTTGGATCCCCTAGCGGGGTACAATGAGCAGTTCTTC.

V is TRBV6-6 and J is TRBJ1-2; no firm D call. The CDR3 runs 16 residues. V gave up 0 bases and J gave up 0 bases, with 11 bases separating them. Germline-derived CDR1 and CDR2 are MNHNY and SVGAGI (reference sequence). The CDR3 DNA follows: TGTGCCAGCAGTTACTCGACGGGTACCGCTAACTATGGCTACACCTTC. Translated: CASSYSTGTANYGYTF.

V is TRBV9 and J is TRBJ2-7; TRBD2 agrees at 8 bases. J was trimmed by 0 bases and V by 0 bases; bases with no gene match: 11. Germline lookup yields CDR1 SGDLS and CDR2 YYNGEE. There are 18 residues in the CDR3. CDR3 sequence (DNA): TGTGCCAGCAGCGTAGCTTCCCTCGGGGGGGTGGGCTCCTACGAGCAGTACTTC. This encodes CASSVASLGGVGSYEQYF. The whole variable domain, remainder taken from reference TRBV9 and TRBJ2-7, is DSGVTQTPKHLITATGQRVTLRCSPRSGDLSVYWYQQSLDQGLQFLIQYYNGEERAKGNILERFSAQQFPDLHSELNLSSLELGDSALYFCASSVASLGGVGSYEQYFGPGTRLTVT.

This clone occurred a few times. V gene TRBV5-1 combines with J gene TRBJ2-1; possible D gene TRBD2, 5 bases. The germline V gene has CDR1 SGHRS and CDR2 YFSETQ. CDR3 length equals 14 residues. The V gene lost 3 bases and the J gene lost 0 bases, with 7 bases spanning the gap. The DNA for the CDR3 is TGCGCCAGCAGCTCGAGCGGCTCCTACAATGAGCAGTTCTTC. Residues: CASSSSGSYNEQFF.

The rearrangement links TRBV7-9 to TRBJ2-5, with 11 bases that match TRBD1. The length of the CDR3 is 16 residues. Germline V gives CDR1 SEHNR, CDR2 FQNEAQ (reference sequence). After removal of 2 bases from V and 5 bases from J, the junction contained 7 bases not matched to a gene. This CDR3 is CASSLPPDRGHETQYF. The CDR3 DNA is TGTGCCAGCAGCTTACCACCGGACAGGGGGCATGAGACCCAGTACTTC.

The chain links TRBV2 to TRBJ2-5, with D hard to call. Per germline, CDR1 SNHLY and CDR2 FYNNEI. Trimming took 3 bases from V and 4 from J, leaving 9 bases between them. The CDR3 spans 13 residues. The CDR3 bases are TGTGCCAGCAGTGACCCCTCGAGAGAGACCCAGTACTTC. This codes for CASSDPSRETQYF. Variable domain in full (rest from reference TRBV2 and TRBJ2-5): EPEVTQTPSHQVTQMGQEVILRCVPISNHLYFYWYRQILGQKVEFLVSFYNNEISEKSEIFDDQFSVERPDGSNFTLKIRSTKLEDSAMYFCASSDPSRETQYFGPGTRLLVL.

CDR3: CASSLVTGVSRDEQFF. The DNA of the CDR3 is TGTGCCAGCAGCTTGGTGACAGGGGTGTCTAGGGATGAGCAGTTCTTC. The chain carries TRBV5-4 and TRBJ2-1, with 8 bases matching TRBD1. Germline V CDR1 and CDR2: SGHNT, YYREEE (reference sequence). J was trimmed by 8 bases and V by 0 bases; bases with no gene match: 10. The CDR3 contains 16 residues.

The gene calls are TRBV7-2 and TRBJ1-5; possible D gene TRBD1, 5 bases. Germline-derived CDR1 and CDR2 are SGHTA and FQGNSA. The CDR3 contains 15 residues. Trimming removed 2 bases from V and 9 bases from J, with 17 bases in between. In nucleotides, the CDR3 is TGTGCCAGCAGCTTATCCCTCGGGACGCCAGGGCCCCAGCATTTT. It encodes CASSLSLGTPGPQHF.

The rearrangement links TRBV5-1 to TRBJ2-3, with D unclear. Trimming stripped 1 base from V and 4 bases from J, with 10 bases between. Germline CDR1 is SGHRS and CDR2 is YFSETQ. The CDR3 covers 14 residues. CDR3 in amino acids: CASSLTPPADTQYF. CDR3 DNA sequence: TGCGCCAGCAGCTTGACCCCTCCGGCAGATACGCAGTATTTT.

The V call is TRBV9, the J call TRBJ2-1; tentatively, D is TRBD1 (5 bases). This CDR3 has 14 amino acids. The germline V gene encodes CDR1 SGDLS and CDR2 YYNGEE. The V end was cut by 3 bases, the J end by 3 bases, with 10 bases between. The DNA for the CDR3 is TGTGCCAGCAGCGGGGAAGGGGTCTACAATGAGCAGTTCTTC. Protein: CASSGEGVYNEQFF.

The chain is built from TRBV5-5 and TRBJ1-4; unclear D gene. CDR1 is SGHKS, CDR2 YYEKEE, per germline (reference sequence). CDR3 length: 13 residues. The V gene lost 2 bases and the J gene lost 8 bases, with 10 bases spanning the gap. This CDR3 is CASSLATREKLFF. DNA of the CDR3: TGTGCCAGCAGCTTAGCCACTCGGGAAAAACTGTTTTTT.

The rearrangement links TRBV6-5 to TRBJ1-2; TRBD1 matches at 11 bases. This CDR3 comprises 16 residues. After removal of 2 bases from V and 3 bases from J, the junction contained 5 bases not matched to a gene. CDR1 is MNHEY and CDR2 is SVGAGI in the germline V gene. CDR3 region: CASSYRMGQGDYGYTF. As DNA, the CDR3 is TGTGCCAGCAGTTACCGAATGGGACAGGGGGACTATGGCTACACCTTC.

The V call is TRBV30, the J call TRBJ1-1; D call uncertain. This CDR3 has 12 residues. Germline CDR1 GTSNPN, CDR2 SVGIG (reference sequence). Between the trimmed V and J ends, which lost 4 bases and 0 bases, there was a span of 6 bases. The CDR3 nucleotides are TGTGCCTGGACTGCTTTGAACACTGAAGCTTTCTTT. This encodes CAWTALNTEAFF.

The chain couples TRBV5-1 to TRBJ2-3; D assignment may be TRBD1 or TRBD2 (5 bases each). The CDR3 loop spans 14 amino acids. V was shortened by 2 bases and J by 5 bases, with 12 bases between the two germline ends. CDR1 and CDR2 (germline): SGHRS, YFSETQ. CDR3 DNA: TGCGCCAGCAGCTTCGGGGATGGGGGAGATACGCAGTATTTT. Amino acid sequence: CASSFGDGGDTQYF.

V usage is TRBV9 and J usage is TRBJ1-2; no clear D gene. Germline CDR1 is SGDLS and CDR2 is YYNGEE. The CDR3 loop spans 15 amino acids. Trimming removed 1 base from V and 3 bases from J, with 13 bases in between. The CDR3 loop is CASSVRKTSDYGYTF. The CDR3 DNA is TGTGCCAGCAGCGTACGTAAAACTTCCGACTATGGCTACACCTTC.

This clone appeared a single time. This chain links TRBV7-8 with TRBJ1-1, with TRBD1 as a possible D gene (6 bases). Germline CDR1 reads SGHVS; CDR2 reads FQNEAQ. The length of the CDR3 is 14 residues. Trimming cost V 6 bases and J 6 bases, with 17 bases left between them. For the CDR3, the DNA is TGTGCCAGCAGAGAGCGGAGGGGGGTCCCTGAAGCTTTCTTT. Translating it yields CASRERRGVPEAFF.

Written as DNA, the CDR3 is TGCGCCAGCAGCTTGGCGGTAAAAGGGACCGGGGAGCTGTTTTTT. Its translation: CASSLAVKGTGELFF. The chain couples TRBV5-1 to TRBJ2-2, with D uncertain. Trimming took 0 bases from V and 5 from J, leaving 11 bases between them. This CDR3 is built from 15 residues. Germline CDR1 and CDR2: SGHRS and YFSETQ.

V usage is TRBV5-6 and J usage is TRBJ2-2; D is unclear. Germline V CDR1 and CDR2: SGHDT, YYEEEE. Trimming took 4 bases from V and 4 from J, leaving 5 bases between them. CDR3 size: 12 residues. CDR3 protein: CASSRTTGELFF. The DNA for the CDR3 is TGTGCCAGCAGCCGAACCACCGGGGAGCTGTTTTTT.

The V call is TRBV2, the J call TRBJ2-7, with a tentative D call TRBD2 (5 bases). The V end lost 6 bases, the J end lost 4 bases, and 19 bases lay between the germline ends. CDR3 size: 15 residues. Germline CDR1 is SNHLY and CDR2 is FYNNEI. CDR3 DNA sequence: TGTGCCAGCAGCGTGGACTCAGGACGAGCTTACGAGCAGTACTTC. This sequence encodes CASSVDSGRAYEQYF.

The chain has TRBV9 and TRBJ1-4; TRBD1 matches 9 bases. The CDR3 is 16 amino acids. Germline values: CDR1 SGDLS, CDR2 YYNGEE. J was trimmed by 7 bases and V by 3 bases; bases with no gene match: 10. The CDR3: CASSGEGGQGGEKLFF. The CDR3 coding sequence is TGTGCCAGCAGCGGCGAGGGGGGACAGGGTGGTGAAAAACTGTTTTTT. Combining the CDR3 with reference TRBV9 and TRBJ1-4 gives the whole variable domain DSGVTQTPKHLITATGQRVTLRCSPRSGDLSVYWYQQSLDQGLQFLIQYYNGEERAKGNILERFSAQQFPDLHSELNLSSLELGDSALYFCASSGEGGQGGEKLFFGSGTQLSVL.

This clone has more than one count but fewer than ten. The V gene is TRBV7-8, the J gene TRBJ2-7, with D perhaps matching TRBD1 or TRBD2 (5 bases each). Germline CDR1 is SGHVS and CDR2 is FQNEAQ. Trimming stripped 0 bases from V and 6 bases from J, with 12 bases between. The CDR3 runs 14 residues. The CDR3 loop is CASSLAGTLSEQYF. The CDR3 DNA sequence: TGTGCCAGCAGCTTAGCAGGGACGCTGAGCGAGCAGTACTTC.

CDR3 loop: CASSEAGSPGANVLTF. The CDR3 DNA reads as TGTGCCAGCAGTGAAGCGGGGTCCCCTGGGGCCAACGTCCTGACTTTC. V usage is TRBV2 and J usage is TRBJ2-6; no clear D gene. Germline CDR1 SNHLY, CDR2 FYNNEI. V was pared by 0 bases and J by 2 bases, with 8 bases between. There are 16 residues in the CDR3.